This is a list of T cell receptor beta chains from one sample in a study of beta chain features in type 1 diabetes. Clones were read by immunoSEQ multiplex PCR, and TCRdb kept only the in-frame ones, dropping some. The sample has 500,000 to 850,000 clones; roughly 13% are singletons. Sample: naive CD4+ T cells from blood. These receptors were collected from a man in his late teens or twenties with type 1 diabetes. CDR3s include the opening cysteine and the closing phenylalanine or tryptophan. Fields, in order: V gene, J gene, D gene, CDR3 protein. D genes are given only for firm matches.

V gene: TRBV18; J gene: TRBJ1-4; D gene: TRBD1; CDR3 protein: CASSPNPTGNEKLFF
V gene: TRBV2; J gene: TRBJ2-2; D gene: TRBD2; CDR3 protein: CASKGLNTGELFF
V gene: TRBV5-1; J gene: TRBJ2-7; D gene: TRBD2; CDR3 protein: CASSTWTSGSSEQYF
V gene: TRBV28; J gene: TRBJ1-1; D gene: NA; CDR3 protein: CASAGQGRDTEAFF
V gene: TRBV18; J gene: TRBJ2-1; D gene: TRBD2; CDR3 protein: CASSPSLAGANEQFF
V gene: TRBV5-1; J gene: TRBJ2-5; D gene: NA; CDR3 protein: CASSQGEETQYF
V gene: TRBV6-5; J gene: TRBJ2-7; D gene: TRBD1; CDR3 protein: CASSYSLTGTGYF
V gene: TRBV6-5; J gene: TRBJ2-5; D gene: NA; CDR3 protein: CASRRTAQETQYF
V gene: TRBV4-1; J gene: TRBJ1-5; D gene: TRBD1; CDR3 protein: CASSQAGGRGPQPQHF
V gene: TRBV7-2; J gene: TRBJ2-5; D gene: NA; CDR3 protein: CASSSGNSETQYF
V gene: TRBV7-9; J gene: TRBJ2-2; D gene: NA; CDR3 protein: CASSLHRAPGELFF
V gene: TRBV9; J gene: TRBJ2-1; D gene: TRBD1; CDR3 protein: CASSVAPRGRSGSEQFF
V gene: TRBV25-1; J gene: TRBJ1-1; D gene: TRBD1; CDR3 protein: CASESRRGRNTEAFF
V gene: TRBV6-6; J gene: TRBJ1-3; D gene: NA; CDR3 protein: CASSITYTIYF
V gene: TRBV29-1; J gene: TRBJ2-3; D gene: TRBD2; CDR3 protein: CSVGTAGGVDTQYF
V gene: TRBV30; J gene: TRBJ2-7; D gene: TRBD2; CDR3 protein: CAWRGTSGSYYEQYF
V gene: TRBV29-1; J gene: TRBJ1-5; D gene: TRBD1; CDR3 protein: CSVEIQGAGQPQHF
V gene: TRBV25-1; J gene: TRBJ1-2; D gene: TRBD1; CDR3 protein: CASSESGGQDVNYGYTF
V gene: TRBV19; J gene: TRBJ2-6; D gene: NA; CDR3 protein: CASSIAPQANVLTF
V gene: TRBV6-5; J gene: TRBJ2-5; D gene: NA; CDR3 protein: CASSYGGAEETQYF